A selection of T cell receptor beta chains follows, all from one sample in a study of T cell responses to AZD1222 COVID-19 vaccine. Assay used: immunoSEQ multiplex PCR; TCRdb lists only in-frame clones, some missing. The sample contains some 130,000 clones, approximately 92% of which appear only once. This specimen consisted of peripheral blood, obtained 28 days after the second AZD1222 dose. All receptors come from an adult who received the AZD1222 COVID-19 vaccine. CDR3s include the opening cysteine and the closing phenylalanine or tryptophan. Fields, in order: CDR3 DNA, CDR3 protein, V gene, clone size, CDR3 length, D gene, J gene. The D gene is left open where the match is weak. Rows give clone size only sometimes, using once, few, many, or a class for an expanded clone.

DNA: TGTGCCCATTCTATCCAGGGTGGGAACATTCAGTACTTC; CDR3: CAHSIQGGNIQYF; V: TRBV30; size: -; length: 13; D: -; J: TRBJ2-4
DNA: TGTGCCAGCAGCTCATCCATATCTAATGAAAAACTGTTTTTT; CDR3: CASSSSISNEKLFF; V: TRBV13; size: -; length: 14; D: -; J: TRBJ1-4
DNA: TGTGCCAGCAGCTTAAGGACAGGGGCCGACTATGGCTACACCTTC; CDR3: CASSLRTGADYGYTF; V: TRBV11-2; size: -; length: 15; D: TRBD1; J: TRBJ1-2
DNA: TGTGCCAGTAGTCCTGGGGGAACGGCCAAAAACATTCAGTACTTC; CDR3: CASSPGGTAKNIQYF; V: TRBV19; size: -; length: 15; D: -; J: TRBJ2-4
DNA: TGTGCCAGCAGCCAAGATTTAATAAGGTACGCTTTCTTT; CDR3: CASSQDLIRYAFF; V: TRBV4-2; size: -; length: 13; D: -; J: TRBJ1-1
DNA: TGTGCCAGCAGCTTAGGGCAGAGGAACACTGAAGCTTTCTTT; CDR3: CASSLGQRNTEAFF; V: TRBV7-2; size: once; length: 14; D: -; J: TRBJ1-1
DNA: TGTGCCAGCAGCCAGGGGCGGGGGGTTCAAGAGACCCAGTACTTC; CDR3: CASSQGRGVQETQYF; V: TRBV7-7; size: -; length: 15; D: TRBD2; J: TRBJ2-5
DNA: TGCAGCGTCGGACAGGGGAGGAACACTGAAGCTTTCTTT; CDR3: CSVGQGRNTEAFF; V: TRBV29-1; size: -; length: 13; D: TRBD1; J: TRBJ1-1
DNA: TGTGCCAGCACTGAATGGGGGTCTCAGCACAATGAGCAGTTCTTC; CDR3: CASTEWGSQHNEQFF; V: TRBV6-1; size: once; length: 15; D: -; J: TRBJ2-1
DNA: TGTGCCAGCAGCTTAGGCAGGACCGACATTCAGTACTTC; CDR3: CASSLGRTDIQYF; V: TRBV5-8; size: -; length: 13; D: -; J: TRBJ2-4
DNA: TGTGCCAGCAGCTCCCCTCTGGGCCGTATGAACACTGAAGCTTTCTTT; CDR3: CASSSPLGRMNTEAFF; V: TRBV7-8; size: -; length: 16; D: -; J: TRBJ1-1
DNA: TGTGCCAGCAGTTTCACACCCACAGAACTCTATGGCTACACCTTC; CDR3: CASSFTPTELYGYTF; V: TRBV6-5; size: once; length: 15; D: -; J: TRBJ1-2
DNA: TGTGCCAGCAGCTTGGGGGGACAGGGGAGCTACACCTTC; CDR3: CASSLGGQGSYTF; V: TRBV7-9; size: -; length: 13; D: TRBD1; J: TRBJ1-2
DNA: TGTGCCAGCAGCTCCGGGACAGGGGTTAATTCACCCCTCCACTTT; CDR3: CASSSGTGVNSPLHF; V: TRBV7-2; size: -; length: 15; D: TRBD1; J: TRBJ1-6
DNA: TGTGCCAGCAGCCACGGGGACAGGTCCTCCTACGAGCAGTACTTC; CDR3: CASSHGDRSSYEQYF; V: TRBV3-1/TRBV3-2; size: -; length: 15; D: TRBD1; J: TRBJ2-7
DNA: TGTGCCACCACAACAGGGGGCAGTGAGACCCAGTACTTC; CDR3: CATTTGGSETQYF; V: TRBV6-5; size: -; length: 13; D: TRBD1; J: TRBJ2-5
DNA: TGTGCCACCAGCAGAGATCGGCTGGGGACAGATACGCAGTATTTT; CDR3: CATSRDRLGTDTQYF; V: TRBV15; size: -; length: 15; D: -; J: TRBJ2-3
DNA: TGTGCCAGCAGTAAAGCGGGGGTTGAGCAGTTCTTC; CDR3: CASSKAGVEQFF; V: TRBV27; size: -; length: 12; D: TRBD2; J: TRBJ2-1
DNA: TGCGCCAGCAGCCAAGAAAGGGGAGGGGCAGCCGAGACCCAGTACTTC; CDR3: CASSQERGGAAETQYF; V: TRBV4-3; size: -; length: 16; D: TRBD2; J: TRBJ2-5